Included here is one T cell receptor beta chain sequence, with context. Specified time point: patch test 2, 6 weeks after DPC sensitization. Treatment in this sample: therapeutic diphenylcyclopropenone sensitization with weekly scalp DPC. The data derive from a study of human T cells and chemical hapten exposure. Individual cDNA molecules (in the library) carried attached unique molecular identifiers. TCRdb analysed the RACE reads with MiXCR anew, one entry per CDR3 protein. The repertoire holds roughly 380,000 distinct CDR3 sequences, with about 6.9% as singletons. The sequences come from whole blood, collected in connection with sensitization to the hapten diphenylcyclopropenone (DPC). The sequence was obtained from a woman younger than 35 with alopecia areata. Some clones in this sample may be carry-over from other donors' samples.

CDR3 DNA sequence: TGTGCCAGCAGGCGAGGAGGGCGGCAGACAGATACGCAGTATTTT. Amino acids: CASRRGGRQTDTQYF. V usage is TRBV2 and J usage is TRBJ2-3, with D possibly being TRBD2 (6 bases). Trimming pared 6 bases from V and 3 bases from J, leaving 16 bases between. The CDR3 is made up of 15 amino acids. Germline V gene sequence: CDR1 SNHLY, CDR2 FYNNEI.